The 13 T cell receptor beta chains below were found in one sample sequenced in a study of CD8 T cells in ankylosing spondylitis. These TCRs' antigens remain unknown. TCRdb re-called the 5' RACE reads through MiXCR, storing one row per CDR3 protein. Among fewer than 550,000 distinct CDR3 sequences, under 5.5% were seen once, and the ten largest hold around 3.5%. Overall study results and limits: The study identified a TCR beta motif of several highly homologous variants that appeared characteristic of ankylosing spondylitis blood.

The material sequenced was blood, either unsorted or a sorted T cell fraction (not recorded which). The receptor set was obtained from a male donor with ankylosing spondylitis.

This clonotype came up a few times. The chain recombines TRBV20-1 with TRBJ2-3, with 12 bases fitting TRBD2. The germline gives CDR1 DFQATT, CDR2 SNEGSKA (reference sequence). This CDR3 region has 14 residues. Trimming removed 6 bases from V and 4 bases from J; junction bases left unmatched: 5. The CDR3 DNA sequence: TGCAGTGCCCTAGCGGGAGGGCCCGCAGATACGCAGTATTTT. Encoded protein: CSALAGGPADTQYF.

The table lists this clonotype with many counts. The rearrangement links TRBV5-1 to TRBJ2-5; D is possibly TRBD2 (5 bases). This CDR3 is built from 14 residues. V was trimmed by 2 bases and J by 0 bases, leaving 8 bases between them. The germline gives CDR1 SGHRS, CDR2 YFSETQ. In DNA, the CDR3 is TGCGCCAGCAGCTTCGGGGAATACCAAGAGACCCAGTACTTC. It codes for CASSFGEYQETQYF. Using reference TRBV5-1 and TRBJ2-5 for the parts outside the CDR3, the full variable domain is KAGVTQTPRYLIKTRGQQVTLSCSPISGHRSVSWYQQTPGQGLQFLFEYFSETQRNKGNFPGRFSGRQFSNSRSEMNVSTLELGDSALYLCASSFGEYQETQYFGPGTRLLVL.

This clonotype was seen repeatedly, ten times or more. The chain employs TRBV28 and TRBJ1-4, with 9 bases matching TRBD1. J gave up 9 bases and V 6 bases, and 11 bases lay outside the gene matches. The germline V gene encodes CDR1 MDHEN and CDR2 SYDVKM. The CDR3 extends over 15 amino acids. CDR3 bases: TGTGCCAGCAGCCTCCCCGGGACAGGGTCAAAAAAACTGTTTTTT. Its translation: CASSLPGTGSKKLFF.

This chain joins TRBV24-1 and TRBJ2-7; TRBD2 might be the D (5 bases). CDR3 length equals 15 residues. V shed 6 bases and J shed 5 bases, with 19 bases lying between them. The V gene's germline CDR1 is KGHDR and CDR2 SFDVKD. CDR3 in amino acids: CATSFQRAGEDEQYF. CDR3 DNA sequence: TGTGCCACCAGTTTTCAGAGGGCTGGGGAAGACGAGCAGTACTTC.

This clonotype was observed many times. The chain links TRBV6-5 to TRBJ2-5; D is unresolved. Germline CDR1 reads MNHEY; CDR2 reads SVGAGI. The CDR3 has 13 amino acids. V was trimmed by 0 bases and J by 5 bases, leaving 7 bases between them. This chain's CDR3 is CASSYSMMETQYF. The CDR3 region has the DNA TGTGCCAGCAGTTACTCGATGATGGAGACCCAGTACTTC.

This clonotype was seen ten or more times. This rearrangement joins TRBV5-1 to TRBJ1-4; D is unclear. Germline assignment: CDR1 SGHRS and CDR2 YFSETQ. This CDR3 has 14 amino acids. With 0 bases removed from V and 8 bases from J, the gap between germline ends came to 11 bases. The CDR3 loop is CASSLAQIGEKLFF. Here the CDR3 DNA reads TGCGCCAGCAGCTTGGCCCAAATCGGAGAAAAACTGTTTTTT. Drawing the rest from reference TRBV5-1 and TRBJ1-4, the complete variable domain is KAGVTQTPRYLIKTRGQQVTLSCSPISGHRSVSWYQQTPGQGLQFLFEYFSETQRNKGNFPGRFSGRQFSNSRSEMNVSTLELGDSALYLCASSLAQIGEKLFFGSGTQLSVL.

This clonotype was observed many times. This chain uses TRBV7-9 with TRBJ1-4, with TRBD1 identical over 9 bases. This CDR3 region has 14 residues. V was clipped by 6 bases and J by 8 bases; unmatched bases: 7. CDR1 SEHNR and CDR2 FQNEAQ come from the germline V gene (reference sequence). As DNA, the CDR3 is TGTGCCAGCAGTTTCTGGACAGGGGTGGAAAAACTGTTTTTT. Its translation: CASSFWTGVEKLFF.

This clonotype was observed at least ten times. The chain has TRBV7-9 and TRBJ1-2, with 9 bases identical to TRBD1. CDR1 and CDR2 from the germline V gene are SEHNR and FQNEAQ (reference sequence). This CDR3 region has 16 residues. The V segment lost 6 bases and the J segment 6 bases; nucleotides outside the gene matches: 14. CDR3 amino acids: CASRPLTGGLSDGYTF. As DNA, the CDR3 is TGTGCCAGCAGGCCCCTAACAGGGGGCCTCAGTGATGGCTACACCTTC.

This clonotype was observed many times. This CDR3 is CASSFNVRTGRYEQYF. The CDR3 nucleotides are TGTGCCAGCAGCTTCAATGTGCGGACAGGCCGATACGAGCAGTACTTC. The rearrangement uses TRBV7-2 and TRBJ2-7; 7 nucleotides align to TRBD1. Germline V CDR1 and CDR2: SGHTA, FQGNSA. The CDR3 covers 16 residues. V shed 3 bases and J 4 bases; nucleotides not matched to a gene: 12.

There are many counts of this clonotype. The chain employs TRBV29-1 and TRBJ2-7, with TRBD1 matching over 8 bases. V lost 2 bases, J lost 2 bases, and 8 bases stayed unmatched. Germline CDR1 is SQVTM and CDR2 is ANQGSEA. The length of the CDR3 is 15 residues. The CDR3, as DNA: TGCAGCGTTGAATCCGACAGGGGAGCCGCCTACGAGCAGTACTTC. It codes for CSVESDRGAAYEQYF.

This clonotype has at least ten counts. The chain employs TRBV29-1 and TRBJ1-5, with TRBD1 as a possible D gene (5 bases). The CDR3 covers 13 residues. V dropped 4 bases and J dropped 1 base, with 8 bases sitting between them. Germline lookup yields CDR1 SQVTM and CDR2 ANQGSEA. In DNA, the CDR3 is TGCAGCGTTGCCAGGGACAGCAATCAGCCCCAGCATTTT. This sequence encodes CSVARDSNQPQHF.

This clonotype was seen repeatedly, ten times or more. The rearrangement links TRBV20-1 to TRBJ1-5, with 8 bases matching TRBD1. The trim removed 6 bases at V and 0 bases at J, leaving 4 bases unmatched. This CDR3 region has 14 residues. Germline assignment: CDR1 DFQATT and CDR2 SNEGSKA (reference sequence). The CDR3 nucleotides are TGCAGTGCGTCGACAGGGGTTAGCAATCAGCCCCAGCATTTT. This codes for CSASTGVSNQPQHF.

This clonotype was observed at least ten times. The genes are TRBV25-1 and TRBJ2-7, with 8 positions matching TRBD1. The V segment lost 6 bases and the J segment 1 base; nucleotides outside the gene matches: 8. Germline loops: CDR1 MGHDK, CDR2 SYGVNS. The CDR3 is 15 residues long. CDR3 residues: CASSRAGGSSYEQYF. CDR3 DNA sequence: TGTGCCAGCAGCCGGGCAGGGGGCTCTTCCTACGAGCAGTACTTC.